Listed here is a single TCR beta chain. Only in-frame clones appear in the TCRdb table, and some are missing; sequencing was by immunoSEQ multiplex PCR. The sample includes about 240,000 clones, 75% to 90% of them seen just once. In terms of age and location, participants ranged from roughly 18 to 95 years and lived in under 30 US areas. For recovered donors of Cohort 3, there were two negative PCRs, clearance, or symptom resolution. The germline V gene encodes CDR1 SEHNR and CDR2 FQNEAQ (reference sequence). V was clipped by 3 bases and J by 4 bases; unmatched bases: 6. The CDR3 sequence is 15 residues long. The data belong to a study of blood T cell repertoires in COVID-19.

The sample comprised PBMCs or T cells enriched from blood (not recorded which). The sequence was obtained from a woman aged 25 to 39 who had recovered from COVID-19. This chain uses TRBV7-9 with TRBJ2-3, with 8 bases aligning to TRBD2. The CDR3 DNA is TGTGCCAGCAGCTTTAGGGCGGGAGGTCCAGATACGCAGTATTTT. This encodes CASSFRAGGPDTQYF.